This TCR beta chain is drawn from a study of cytomegalovirus exposure and HLA in healthy donors. Whole-study findings and limits: While the bulk of TCR sequences proved rare, some public TCRs turned up in many donors.

Germline assignment: CDR1 SGHDT and CDR2 YYEEEE. The V gene end was trimmed by 4 bases and the J gene end by 10 bases; junction bases not matched to a gene: 4. This CDR3 contains 13 residues. PCR involved 60 Vbeta and 13 Jbeta primers. Produced via immunoSEQ multiplex PCR; TCRdb's table is partial and in-frame only. The sample lists over 120,000 clones, around 72% seen once, with 4.3% in the top ten. On this clone itself: The target antigen is unknown.

J is TRBJ2-6 and V is TRBV5-6; 8 bases match TRBD1. The receptor comes from a young man in good health and CMV-seropositive. Sequenced: PBMCs. CDR3 in DNA: TGTGCCAGCAGCCCGGACAGGGTAAACGTCCTGACTTTC. Encoded protein: CASSPDRVNVLTF. Full variable domain (remainder filled in from reference TRBV5-6 and TRBJ2-6): DAGVTQSPTHLIKTRGQQVTLRCSPKSGHDTVSWYQQALGQGPQFIFQYYEEEERQRGNFPDRFSGHQFPNYSSELNVNALLLGDSALYLCASSPDRVNVLTFGAGSRLTVL.